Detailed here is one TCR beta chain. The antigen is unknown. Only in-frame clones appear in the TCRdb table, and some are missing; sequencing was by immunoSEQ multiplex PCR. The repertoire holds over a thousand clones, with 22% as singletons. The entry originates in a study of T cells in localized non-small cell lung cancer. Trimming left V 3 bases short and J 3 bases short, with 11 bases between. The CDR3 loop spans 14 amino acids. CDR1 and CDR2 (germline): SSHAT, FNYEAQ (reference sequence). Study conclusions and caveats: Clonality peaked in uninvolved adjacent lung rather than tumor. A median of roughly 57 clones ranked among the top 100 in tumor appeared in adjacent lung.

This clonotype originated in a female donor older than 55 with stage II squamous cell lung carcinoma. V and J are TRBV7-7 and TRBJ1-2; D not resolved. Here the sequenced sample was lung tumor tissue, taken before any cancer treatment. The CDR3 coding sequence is TGTGCCAGCAGCTTGGTCAGCCAATACTATGGCTACACCTTC. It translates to CASSLVSQYYGYTF.